This entry lists 18 T cell receptor beta chains sequenced from one sample in a study of OX40 agonist ivuxolimab in advanced cancers. Library preparation used the immunoSEQ multiplex PCR assay. The source is immuneACCESS, and TCRdb retained only in-frame sequences with V and J called. Part of the clones is not carried over; for the studies checked, unresolved V genes explain less than half of this, and the remainder is unexplained. The table for this sample lists more than 45,000 clones; around 90% of them were counted only once. The top ten clones comprise approximately 2% of the sample. Sequences were derived from CD4+ or CD8+ T cells sorted from blood, sampled in a trial of the OX40 agonist ivuxolimab. These receptors were collected from an adult with an advanced solid tumor such as melanoma, head and neck, liver or kidney cancer.

This chain uses TRBV18 with TRBJ1-3; weak D call: TRBD1 (5 bases). The CDR3 loop spans 14 amino acids. From germline, CDR1 is KGHSH and CDR2 LQKENI. Trimming pared 5 bases from V and 6 bases from J, leaving 14 bases between. DNA of the CDR3: TGTGCCAGCTCAGCCGGGACTGCCGAAAACACCATATATTTT. Translation gives CASSAGTAENTIYF.

The chain joins TRBV4-2 to TRBJ2-3, with TRBD2 matching 9 bases. CDR3 size: 18 residues. Per the germline V gene, CDR1 is LGHNA and CDR2 is YNFKEQ. With 1 base clipped from V and 2 bases from J, the junction kept 10 bases outside the gene matches. The CDR3 bases are TGTGCCAGCAGCCAAGTATGGTCTAGCGGGACCTACACAGATACGCAGTATTTT. Its protein is CASSQVWSSGTYTDTQYF.

This chain joins TRBV25-1 and TRBJ2-7, with a tentative D call TRBD1 (5 bases). Between the trimmed V and J ends, which lost 4 bases and 3 bases, there was a span of 16 bases. The CDR3 consists of 15 residues. CDR1 is MGHDK and CDR2 is SYGVNS in the germline V gene. The CDR3 bases are TGTGCCAGCAGTGGCTCAGGGCCAGATTTCTACGAGCAGTACTTC. Its protein product is CASSGSGPDFYEQYF.

This chain joins TRBV6-5 and TRBJ2-5; D call uncertain. The CDR3 contains 13 residues. CDR1 MNHEY and CDR2 SVGAGI come from the germline V gene. The V end lost 5 bases, the J end lost 4 bases, and 11 bases lay between the germline ends. The CDR3 DNA sequence: TGTGCCAGCAGTGACCGACTTGGAGAGACCCAGTACTTC. It yields the protein CASSDRLGETQYF.

The chain has TRBV10-3 and TRBJ1-4; 7 nucleotides align to TRBD1. J lost 7 bases, V lost 6 bases, and 5 bases had no gene match. Germline V lookup: CDR1 ENHRY, CDR2 SYGVKD. The CDR3 spans 13 residues. CDR3 nucleotide sequence: TGTGCCATCAGGACAGGGTTGGGTGAAAAACTGTTTTTT. Protein sequence: CAIRTGLGEKLFF.

The genes are TRBV10-2 and TRBJ2-5; D may be TRBD1 or TRBD2 (5 bases each). CDR3 length: 13 amino acids. Germline V gene data show CDR1 as WSHSY and CDR2 as SAAADI. Trimming removed 4 bases at V and 4 bases at J, with 10 bases between. CDR3 coding DNA: TGCGCCAGCAGTGGTTCCGGGGCAGAGACCCAGTACTTC. The encoded protein is CASSGSGAETQYF.

The V gene is TRBV15, the J gene TRBJ2-7; 8 bases line up with TRBD2. Germline V gene sequence: CDR1 LNHNV, CDR2 YYDKDF (reference sequence). The CDR3 has 15 amino acids. Trimming took 3 bases from V and 5 from J; bases not matched to a gene: 9. CDR3 sequence reads: CATSRSAGVENEQYF. In nucleotides, the CDR3 is TGTGCCACCAGCAGGTCAGCGGGAGTAGAAAACGAGCAGTACTTC.

V is TRBV11-2 and J is TRBJ1-3; D is perhaps TRBD1 (5 bases). The length of the CDR3 is 16 residues. Germline V gene sequence: CDR1 SGHAT, CDR2 FQNNGV. V gave up 3 bases and J gave up 0 bases, with 12 bases separating them. CDR3 sequence: CASSLHRTTSGNTIYF. Here the CDR3 DNA reads TGTGCCAGCAGCTTGCACAGGACAACCTCTGGAAACACCATATATTTT.

This clone was recorded once. CDR3 region: CASRPTPKRLNTEAFF. The CDR3 DNA sequence: TGTGCCAGCAGACCGACTCCTAAAAGGCTGAACACTGAAGCTTTCTTT. V usage is TRBV4-2 and J usage is TRBJ1-1; no reliable D call. The V and J ends lost 6 bases and 0 bases respectively, with 17 bases between them. CDR1 is LGHNA, CDR2 YNFKEQ, per germline. This CDR3 contains 16 residues.

J is TRBJ2-1 and V is TRBV6-1; D is undetermined. Germline-derived CDR1 and CDR2 are MNHNS and SASEGT. The V end lost 5 bases, the J end lost 1 base, and 9 bases lay between the germline ends. CDR3 length: 14 residues. CDR3 residues: CASSRSASYNEQFF. The CDR3 DNA sequence: TGTGCCAGCAGTCGGTCTGCATCCTACAATGAGCAGTTCTTC.

The rearrangement joins TRBV2 to TRBJ2-5, with 12 positions matching TRBD1. CDR3 length: 14 amino acids. Unmatched junction bases numbered 5, after V lost 7 bases and J lost 5 bases. The V gene's germline CDR1 is SNHLY and CDR2 FYNNEI. CDR3: CASIGTGGRETQYF. CDR3 DNA: TGTGCCAGCATCGGGACAGGGGGCCGGGAGACCCAGTACTTC. The entire variable domain, with the rest obtained from reference TRBV2 and TRBJ2-5, is as follows: EPEVTQTPSHQVTQMGQEVILRCVPISNHLYFYWYRQILGQKVEFLVSFYNNEISEKSEIFDDQFSVERPDGSNFTLKIRSTKLEDSAMYFCASIGTGGRETQYFGPGTRLLVL.

This chain joins TRBV5-6 and TRBJ1-2, with 8 positions matching TRBD1. V lost 3 bases, J lost 4 bases, and 5 bases stayed unmatched. The CDR3 contains 14 residues. From germline, CDR1 is SGHDT and CDR2 YYEEEE. For the CDR3, the DNA is TGTGCCAGCAGCTCTTACGACAGGGGCTATGGCTACACCTTC. As protein: CASSSYDRGYGYTF.

V usage is TRBV7-9 and J usage is TRBJ2-3; D gene uncertain. The CDR3 loop spans 13 amino acids. Germline assignment: CDR1 SEHNR and CDR2 FQNEAQ (reference sequence). V was clipped by 4 bases and J by 2 bases, with 7 bases between them. The CDR3 sequence is CASSSTNTDTQYF. The CDR3 nucleotides are TGTGCCAGCAGCTCAACGAACACAGATACGCAGTATTTT.

There are a few counts of this clone. For the CDR3, the DNA is TGTGCCAGCAGCTTAAATACCAACGAGCAGTTCTTC. Translated: CASSLNTNEQFF. This rearrangement joins TRBV7-3 to TRBJ2-1; D is undetermined. Trimming pared 1 base from V and 10 bases from J, leaving 8 bases between. Germline CDR1 and CDR2: SGHTA and FQGTGA. The CDR3 spans 12 residues.

V gene TRBV6-5 combines with J gene TRBJ2-5; perhaps TRBD2 as D (5 bases). The CDR3 is 13 residues long. Looked up from germline, CDR1 is MNHEY and CDR2 is SVGAGI. The V end lost 8 bases, the J end lost 1 base, and 11 bases lay between the germline ends. The DNA of the CDR3 is TGTGCCAGCGCCGACTATCTCCAAGAGACCCAGTACTTC. Translating gives CASADYLQETQYF.

This rearrangement joins TRBV6-5 to TRBJ1-6; D gene unclear. The V gene lost 7 bases and the J gene lost 4 bases, with 8 bases spanning the gap. This CDR3 is 13 amino acids long. Germline V gives CDR1 MNHEY, CDR2 SVGAGI. The CDR3: CASKGEYNSPLHF. The CDR3, as DNA: TGTGCCAGCAAGGGTGAATATAATTCACCCCTCCACTTT.

The J gene is TRBJ2-2, the V gene TRBV21-1; the table's D call, TRBD1, was not checked against the DNA. TRBV21-1 is annotated as a pseudogene. The CDR3 runs 17 residues. The CDR3 is CASSKDNLQGRSGELFF. In nucleotides, the CDR3 is TGTGCCAGCAGCAAAGATAATTTACAGGGGAGGTCCGGGGAGCTGTTTTTT.

This chain links TRBV9 with TRBJ1-6, with D hard to call. Trimming stripped 0 bases from V and 4 bases from J, with 8 bases between. The CDR3 totals 15 residues. CDR1 is SGDLS and CDR2 is YYNGEE in the germline V gene. The CDR3 coding sequence is TGTGCCAGCAGCGTAGGAGGGCAATATAATTCACCCCTCCACTTT. Protein: CASSVGGQYNSPLHF. Looking up the rest from reference TRBV9 and TRBJ1-6 gives the full variable domain: DSGVTQTPKHLITATGQRVTLRCSPRSGDLSVYWYQQSLDQGLQFLIQYYNGEERAKGNILERFSAQQFPDLHSELNLSSLELGDSALYFCASSVGGQYNSPLHFGNGTRLTVT.